The T cell receptor beta chain under discussion was sequenced for a study of post-analysis software for immune sequencing data. Study in general: Clinical courses comprised relapsing-remitting, secondary progressive and progressive-relapsing multiple sclerosis. General observations from the study: In multiple sclerosis, normalized Chao1 diversity was significantly below that of controls. Patients had higher frequencies than controls of about 5 TRBV segments, including TRBV5-6, TRBV5-1 and TRBV20-1.

Unique molecular identifiers were built into the TCR beta cDNA libraries. One entry per CDR3 protein results from TCRdb running MiXCR on the PCR reads. This sample has about 620,000 distinct CDR3 sequences, with roughly two fifths found just once. Concerning this clonotype: As yet, its antigen is unknown.

Germline V gene sequence: CDR1 DFQATT, CDR2 SNEGSKA (reference sequence). The V gene end was trimmed by 0 bases and the J gene end by 1 base; junction bases not matched to a gene: 12. The CDR3 contains 19 residues. Sample: blood. The chain carries TRBV20-1 and TRBJ2-4, with 10 bases fitting TRBD2. This clonotype originated in a girl between 5 and 17 years old with multiple sclerosis. The CDR3: CSARDVGASGRWAKNIQYF. CDR3 in DNA: TGCAGTGCTAGAGATGTGGGCGCTAGCGGGAGATGGGCCAAAAACATTCAGTACTTC.